This TCR beta chain emerged from a study of blood T cell repertoires in COVID-19. Trimming cost V 3 bases and J 9 bases; bases outside gene matches: 10. CDR1 is LGHDT, CDR2 YNNKEL, per germline (reference sequence). CDR3 length equals 15 residues. The method was immunoSEQ multiplex PCR; TCRdb's version includes in-frame clones alone and lacks a portion of them. The data contain some 190,000 clones, 84% of them singletons. This chain connects TRBV3-1 (or the pseudogene TRBV3-2) to TRBJ2-1; 8 bases line up with TRBD2. The receptor comes from a human donor in a cohort sampled during active COVID-19. The sequencing sample was made of peripheral blood. CDR3 in DNA: TGTGCCAGCAGCCAGGGACTAGTAAGTGTCGGTGAGCAGTTCTTC. Residues: CASSQGLVSVGEQFF.